The sample holds many counts of the clone carrying this TCR beta chain. No antigen is known for it. These data are taken from a study of HIV-infected patients and healthy controls. cDNA was made from approximately 0.55 ug RNA using alpha and beta constant primers. Using multiplexing indices, alpha and beta chain libraries were generated apart by chain-specific third strand synthesis. Two random hexamers, added before amplification and joined, formed each molecule's 12-nucleotide barcode. MiXCR, run by TCRdb on the 5' RACE reads, gives a single entry per CDR3 protein. The table includes nearly 7,500 distinct CDR3 sequences, 9% to 9.5% detected once. Study-level findings and limits: CMV-associated CDR3s mostly grew nonsignificantly during therapy, while HIV-associated CDR3s declined significantly.

No cell fractionation was done, so the repertoire covers all unsorted peripheral blood T cells. An approximately 2.5 ml peripheral blood sample was taken for RNA. Germline loops: CDR1 GTSNPN, CDR2 SVGIG (reference sequence). CDR3 length equals 16 residues. Trimming removed 8 bases from V and 0 bases from J; junction bases left unmatched: 10. Sample: blood, taken before antiretroviral therapy. The V call is TRBV30, the J call TRBJ2-6; 7 nucleotides match TRBD1. This receptor was taken from an adult with HIV infection. CDR3 sequence reads: CALYRGLSSGANVLTF. DNA for the CDR3: TGTGCCCTGTACAGGGGCCTCTCCTCTGGGGCCAACGTCCTGACTTTC.